The source of this T cell receptor (beta chain) is a study of CD8+ T cells in alopecia areata. Patients with alopecia areata provided lesional scalp punch biopsies as well as peripheral blood. The CDR3 is 14 residues long. Germline V CDR1 and CDR2: LNHNV, YYDKDF (reference sequence). The ends lost 3 bases at V and 5 bases at J; junction bases unmatched: 5. cDNA prepared by RNA extraction and subsequent reverse transcription served as the template for sequencing. Some clones are missing from TCRdb's copy, which holds only in-frame ones; the method was immunoSEQ multiplex PCR. The repertoire holds about 180,000 clones, 50% to 60% seen once, with 14% to 15% in the top ten.

The chain couples TRBV15 to TRBJ2-5, with 8 bases aligning to TRBD1. The sequence came from a human donor with alopecia areata. The sequences come from CD4+ T cells sorted from blood, collected at week 0. CDR3 region: CATSRSTGEETQYF. The CDR3, as DNA: TGTGCCACCAGCAGGTCGACAGGGGAGGAGACCCAGTACTTC.